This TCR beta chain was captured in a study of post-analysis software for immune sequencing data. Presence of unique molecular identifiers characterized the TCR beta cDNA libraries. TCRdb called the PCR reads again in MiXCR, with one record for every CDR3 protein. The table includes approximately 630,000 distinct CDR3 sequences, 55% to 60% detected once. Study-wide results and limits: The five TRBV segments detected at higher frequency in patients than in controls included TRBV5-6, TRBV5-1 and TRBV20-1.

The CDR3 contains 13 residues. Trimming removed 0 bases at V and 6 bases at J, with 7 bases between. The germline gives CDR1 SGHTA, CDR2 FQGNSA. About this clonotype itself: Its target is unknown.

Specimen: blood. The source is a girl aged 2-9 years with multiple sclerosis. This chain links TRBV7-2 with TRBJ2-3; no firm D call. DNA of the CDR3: TGTGCCAGCAGCTTAGCGTTTTCGGATACGCAGTATTTT. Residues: CASSLAFSDTQYF.